The 12 T cell receptor beta chains presented below share a single source sample, sequenced in a study of beta chain features in type 1 diabetes. Reverse transcription of all isolated RNA meant that expressed TCRB transcripts were sequenced. Clones were sequenced by immunoSEQ multiplex PCR, and TCRdb holds only the in-frame ones, with some missing. The repertoire holds more than 120,000 clones, with around an eighth as singletons. Study-wide findings and caveats: Moderate but significant shortening of TCRB CDR3s was recorded in all four CD4+ subsets from Type 1 diabetes patients.

These receptors' antigens are unknown. Sequenced input: central memory CD4+ T cells from blood. These receptors originate from a man younger than 35 with type 1 diabetes.

The chain links TRBV6-5 to TRBJ2-7, with D perhaps given as TRBD1 or TRBD2 (6 bases each). Trimming stripped 5 bases from V and 6 bases from J, with 20 bases between. Germline V gives CDR1 MNHEY, CDR2 SVGAGI. The CDR3 length is 15 residues. The CDR3 DNA is TGTGCCAGCAGTACCGACCTTGGCAGGGGAGGCGAGCAGTACTTC. The encoded protein is CASSTDLGRGGEQYF.

The V call is TRBV2, the J call TRBJ2-3; D gene unclear. Germline loops: CDR1 SNHLY, CDR2 FYNNEI. V was cut by 8 bases and J by 7 bases, with 16 bases left in between. This CDR3 is built from 13 residues. The DNA for the CDR3 is TGTGCCAGCGACGGGTCCAATGGTAATACGCAGTATTTT. Protein product: CASDGSNGNTQYF. Complete variable domain (other parts from reference TRBV2 and TRBJ2-3): EPEVTQTPSHQVTQMGQEVILRCVPISNHLYFYWYRQILGQKVEFLVSFYNNEISEKSEIFDDQFSVERPDGSNFTLKIRSTKLEDSAMYFCASDGSNGNTQYFGPGTRLTVL.

The chain uses TRBV5-4 and TRBJ2-7; either TRBD1 or TRBD2 may fit D (5 bases each). CDR1 and CDR2 from the germline V gene are SGHNT and YYREEE (reference sequence). Trimming removed 4 bases at V and 2 bases at J, with 13 bases between. The CDR3 runs to 14 residues. In DNA form, the CDR3 reads TGTGCCAGCAGCCCCCGGGGCGACCCCTACGAGCAGTACTTC. Encoded protein: CASSPRGDPYEQYF.

The rearrangement uses TRBV6-1 and TRBJ1-2, with D unclear. This CDR3 region has 15 residues. The germline V gene has CDR1 MNHNS and CDR2 SASEGT. The V end was cut by 0 bases, the J end by 7 bases, with 15 bases between. Here the CDR3 DNA reads TGTGCCAGCAGTGAAGCACGGGGAGTGGAGTTTGGCTACACCTTC. It is translated as CASSEARGVEFGYTF.

This clone was counted a few times. The chain joins TRBV14 to TRBJ2-3; 8 bases are shared with TRBD1. The germline CDR1 and CDR2 sequences are SGHDN and FVKESK. The CDR3 has 17 residues. The junction had 7 bases not matched to a gene; V was cut back by 2 bases and J by 0 bases. DNA of the CDR3: TGTGCCAGCAGCCAAATTTTAGGGACAGGTAGCACAGATACGCAGTATTTT. This translates into CASSQILGTGSTDTQYF.

In its sample, this clone was seen many times. This rearrangement joins TRBV5-4 to TRBJ2-3; D call uncertain. V gave up 0 bases and J gave up 0 bases, with 5 bases separating them. The CDR3 has 14 residues. Germline values: CDR1 SGHNT, CDR2 YYREEE (reference sequence). The CDR3 DNA follows: TGTGCCAGCAGCTTGGACGGTAGCACAGATACGCAGTATTTT. Translation: CASSLDGSTDTQYF.

The V gene is TRBV30, the J gene TRBJ1-2; D is undetermined. The V and J ends lost 5 bases and 7 bases respectively, with 14 bases between them. This CDR3 region has 12 residues. CDR1 is GTSNPN, CDR2 SVGIG, per germline (reference sequence). The CDR3 region is CAWEAVGGGYTF. The CDR3 DNA is TGTGCCTGGGAAGCAGTGGGCGGTGGCTACACCTTC.

In regard to this clone: Compared with germline, one end of the junction differs, possibly owing to a read error. The rearrangement links TRBV18 to TRBJ2-2, with 9 positions matching TRBD2. Germline lookup yields CDR1 KGHSH and CDR2 LQKENI. CDR3 length: 17 amino acids. For the CDR3, the DNA is TGTGCCAGCGCACCACCGCAGCGGGGGGCCAGCACCGGGGAGCTGTTTTTT. Translated: CASAPPQRGASTGELFF.

This clone was seen only a few times. The chain carries TRBV7-6 and TRBJ1-2; D remains unclear. Trimming left V 5 bases short and J 4 bases short, with 14 bases between. Per germline, CDR1 SGHVS and CDR2 FNYEAQ. The CDR3 runs to 14 residues. DNA of the CDR3: TGTGCCAGCAGCCCTGCGGGAGGTGGCTATGGCTACACCTTC. As protein: CASSPAGGGYGYTF.

The chain couples TRBV4-2 to TRBJ2-2; D is possibly TRBD1 (6 bases). The CDR3 length is 15 residues. The germline V gene encodes CDR1 LGHNA and CDR2 YNFKEQ. Trimming shortened V by 0 bases and J by 7 bases, and 12 bases separated the two germline ends. Written as DNA, the CDR3 is TGTGCCAGCAGCCAAGATGTGGGGGCCGGCGGGGAGCTGTTTTTT. This gives the protein CASSQDVGAGGELFF.

This chain links TRBV7-2 with TRBJ2-7; D uncertain. Trimming took 5 bases from V and 0 from J, leaving 8 bases between them. Germline assignment: CDR1 SGHTA and CDR2 FQGNSA. This CDR3 comprises 13 residues. CDR3 protein: CASSGPPSYEQYF. DNA for the CDR3: TGTGCCAGCAGCGGTCCTCCCTCCTACGAGCAGTACTTC. Using reference TRBV7-2 and TRBJ2-7 for the parts outside the CDR3, the full variable domain is GAGVSQSPSNKVTEKGKDVELRCDPISGHTALYWYRQSLGQGLEFLIYFQGNSAPDKSGLPSDRFSAERTGGSVSTLTIQRTQQEDSAVYLCASSGPPSYEQYFGPGTRLTVT.

The sample holds a few counts of this clone. This chain connects TRBV9 to TRBJ2-1; no firm D call. Trimming took 0 bases from V and 2 from J, leaving 9 bases between them. The germline gives CDR1 SGDLS, CDR2 YYNGEE. This CDR3 comprises 15 residues. For the CDR3, the DNA is TGTGCCAGCAGCGTAGCGGCAGGAACCTACAATGAGCAGTTCTTC. This translates into CASSVAAGTYNEQFF.